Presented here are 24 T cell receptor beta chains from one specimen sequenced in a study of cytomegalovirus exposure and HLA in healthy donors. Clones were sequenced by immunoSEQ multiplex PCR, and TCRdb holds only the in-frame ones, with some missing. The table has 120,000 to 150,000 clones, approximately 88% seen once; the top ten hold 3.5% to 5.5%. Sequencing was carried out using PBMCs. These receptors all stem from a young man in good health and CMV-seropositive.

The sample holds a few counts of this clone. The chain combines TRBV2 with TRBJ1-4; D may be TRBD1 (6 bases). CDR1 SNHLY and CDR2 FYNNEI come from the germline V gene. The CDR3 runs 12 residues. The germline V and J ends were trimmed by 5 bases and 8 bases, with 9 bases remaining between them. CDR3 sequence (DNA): TGTGCCAGCAGTAACACAGGGGAAAAACTGTTTTTT. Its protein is CASSNTGEKLFF.

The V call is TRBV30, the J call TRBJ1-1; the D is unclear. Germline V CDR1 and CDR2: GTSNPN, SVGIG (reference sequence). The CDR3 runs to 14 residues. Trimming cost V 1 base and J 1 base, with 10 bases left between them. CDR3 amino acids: CAWSGGSGNTEAFF. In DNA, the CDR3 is TGTGCCTGGAGTGGAGGGTCCGGGAACACTGAAGCTTTCTTT.

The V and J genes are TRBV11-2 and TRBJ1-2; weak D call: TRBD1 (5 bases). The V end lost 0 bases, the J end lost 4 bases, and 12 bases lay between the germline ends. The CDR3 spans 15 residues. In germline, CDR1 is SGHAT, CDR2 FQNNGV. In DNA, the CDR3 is TGTGCCAGCAGCTTAGAGGGCAGGGTAGGCTATGGCTACACCTTC. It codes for CASSLEGRVGYGYTF.

For the CDR3, the DNA is TGTGCCAGCAGCGCGCTCATTCGGGAGGCGAACACCGGGGAGCTGTTTTTT. Protein: CASSALIREANTGELFF. J is TRBJ2-2 and V is TRBV7-8, with 7 positions matching TRBD2. This CDR3 has 17 amino acids. Trimming at V came to 5 bases and at J to 0 bases, leaving 9 bases not matched to a gene. The germline V gene encodes CDR1 SGHVS and CDR2 FQNEAQ.

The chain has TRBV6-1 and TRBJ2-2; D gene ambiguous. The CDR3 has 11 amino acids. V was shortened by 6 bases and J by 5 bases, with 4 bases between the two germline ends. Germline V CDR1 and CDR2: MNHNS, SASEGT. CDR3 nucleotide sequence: TGTGCCAGCAGATCAACCGGGGAGCTGTTTTTT. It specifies CASRSTGELFF.

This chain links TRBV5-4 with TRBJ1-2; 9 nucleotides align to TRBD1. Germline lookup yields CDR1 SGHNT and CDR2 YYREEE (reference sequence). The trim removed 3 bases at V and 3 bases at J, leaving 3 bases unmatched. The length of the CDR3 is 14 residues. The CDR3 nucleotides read TGTGCCAGCAGCTCCCGGGACAGGGACTATGGCTACACCTTC. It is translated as CASSSRDRDYGYTF.

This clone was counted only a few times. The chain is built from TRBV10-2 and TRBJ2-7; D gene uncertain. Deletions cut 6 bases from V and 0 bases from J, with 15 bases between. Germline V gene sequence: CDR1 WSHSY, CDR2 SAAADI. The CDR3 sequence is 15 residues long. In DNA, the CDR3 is TGCGCCAGCAGCTTGAATCGCCCGAGCTCCTACGAGCAGTACTTC. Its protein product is CASSLNRPSSYEQYF.

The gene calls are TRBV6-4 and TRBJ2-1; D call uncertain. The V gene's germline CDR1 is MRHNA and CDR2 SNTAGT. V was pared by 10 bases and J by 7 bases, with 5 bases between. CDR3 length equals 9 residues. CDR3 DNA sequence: TGTGCCACTCAGAATGAGCAGTTCTTC. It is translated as CATQNEQFF.

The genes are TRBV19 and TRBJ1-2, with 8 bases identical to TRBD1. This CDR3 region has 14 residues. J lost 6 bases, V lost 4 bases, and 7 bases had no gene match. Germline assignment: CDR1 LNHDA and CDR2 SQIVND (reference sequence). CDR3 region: CASSTGQGWDGYTF. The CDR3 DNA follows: TGTGCCAGTAGTACAGGACAGGGATGGGATGGCTACACCTTC.

The CDR3 is CASSLEWFQGTEAFF. The CDR3 nucleotides read TGTGCCAGCAGCTTGGAATGGTTTCAGGGCACTGAAGCTTTCTTT. The gene calls are TRBV5-4 and TRBJ1-1, with D possibly matching TRBD1 (5 bases). The CDR3 has 15 residues. V lost 0 bases to trimming and J lost 4 bases, with 13 bases between them. Germline V gene sequence: CDR1 SGHNT, CDR2 YYREEE (reference sequence).

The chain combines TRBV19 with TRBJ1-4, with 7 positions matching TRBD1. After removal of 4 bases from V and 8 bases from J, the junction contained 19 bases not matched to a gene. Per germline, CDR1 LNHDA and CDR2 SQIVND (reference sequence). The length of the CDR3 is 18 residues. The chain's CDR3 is CASSTGAAKGGKGEKLFF. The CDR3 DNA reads TGTGCCAGTAGTACGGGGGCGGCAAAAGGGGGCAAAGGCGAAAAACTGTTTTTT.

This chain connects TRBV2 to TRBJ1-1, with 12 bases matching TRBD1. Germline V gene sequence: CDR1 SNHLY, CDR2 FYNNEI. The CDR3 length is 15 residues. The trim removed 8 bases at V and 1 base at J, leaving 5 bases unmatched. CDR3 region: CASGDRGQPNTEAFF. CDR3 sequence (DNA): TGTGCCAGCGGGGACAGGGGGCAACCGAACACTGAAGCTTTCTTT.

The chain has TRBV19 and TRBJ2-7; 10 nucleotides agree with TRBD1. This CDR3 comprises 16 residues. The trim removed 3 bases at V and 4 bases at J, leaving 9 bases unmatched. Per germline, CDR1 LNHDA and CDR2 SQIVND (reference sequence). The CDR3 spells CASSIQGQGIYYEQYF. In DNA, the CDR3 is TGTGCCAGTAGTATCCAGGGACAGGGGATTTATTACGAGCAGTACTTC.

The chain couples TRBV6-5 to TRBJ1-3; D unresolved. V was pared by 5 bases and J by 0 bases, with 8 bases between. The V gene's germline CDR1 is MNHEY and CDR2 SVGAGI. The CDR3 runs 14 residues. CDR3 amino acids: CASSRGISGNTIYF. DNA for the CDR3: TGTGCCAGCAGTAGAGGAATCTCTGGAAACACCATATATTTT.

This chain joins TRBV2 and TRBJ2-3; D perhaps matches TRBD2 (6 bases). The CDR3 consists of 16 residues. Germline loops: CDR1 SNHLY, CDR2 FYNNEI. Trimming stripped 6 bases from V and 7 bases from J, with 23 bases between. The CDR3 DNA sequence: TGTGCCAGCAGCGAAAATCAGCTAGCGATTAGGAATACGCAGTATTTT. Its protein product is CASSENQLAIRNTQYF.

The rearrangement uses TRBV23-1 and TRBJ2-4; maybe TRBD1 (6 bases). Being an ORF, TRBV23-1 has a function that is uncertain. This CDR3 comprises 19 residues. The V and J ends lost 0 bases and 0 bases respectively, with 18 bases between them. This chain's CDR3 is CASSQSGTNCRLAKNIQYF. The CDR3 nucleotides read TGCGCCAGCAGTCAATCCGGGACAAACTGTCGGCTAGCCAAAAACATTCAGTACTTC.

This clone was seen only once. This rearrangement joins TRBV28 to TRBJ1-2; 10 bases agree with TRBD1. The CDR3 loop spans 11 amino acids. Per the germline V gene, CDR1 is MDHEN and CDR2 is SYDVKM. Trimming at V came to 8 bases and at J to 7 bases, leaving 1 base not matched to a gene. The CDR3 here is CASGTGVGYTF. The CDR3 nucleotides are TGTGCCAGCGGGACAGGGGTTGGCTACACCTTC.

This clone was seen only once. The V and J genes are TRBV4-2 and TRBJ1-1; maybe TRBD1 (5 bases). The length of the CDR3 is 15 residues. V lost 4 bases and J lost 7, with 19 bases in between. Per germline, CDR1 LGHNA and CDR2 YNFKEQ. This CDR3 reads CASSLDLGGKVEAFF. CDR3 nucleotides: TGTGCCAGCAGCCTAGACCTGGGGGGGAAGGTTGAAGCTTTCTTT.

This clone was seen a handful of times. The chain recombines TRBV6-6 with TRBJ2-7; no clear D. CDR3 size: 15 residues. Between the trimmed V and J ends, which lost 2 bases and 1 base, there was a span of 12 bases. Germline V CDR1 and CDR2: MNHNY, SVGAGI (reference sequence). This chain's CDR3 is CASSYLSPFSYEQYF. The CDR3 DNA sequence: TGTGCCAGCAGTTACCTGAGCCCGTTTTCCTACGAGCAGTACTTC.

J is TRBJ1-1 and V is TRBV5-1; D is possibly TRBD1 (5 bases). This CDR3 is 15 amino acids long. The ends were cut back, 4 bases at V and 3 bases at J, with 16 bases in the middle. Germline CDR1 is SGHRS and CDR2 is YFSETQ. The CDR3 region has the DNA TGCGCCAGCAGCACGTATGGGGGGAGGGACACTGAAGCTTTCTTT. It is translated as CASSTYGGRDTEAFF.

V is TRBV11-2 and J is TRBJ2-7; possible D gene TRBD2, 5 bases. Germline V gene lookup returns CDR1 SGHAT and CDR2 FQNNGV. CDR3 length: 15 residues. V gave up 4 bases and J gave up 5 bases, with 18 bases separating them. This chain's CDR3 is CASSSPEQLSDEQYF. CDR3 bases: TGTGCCAGCAGCTCCCCGGAGCAGCTTAGCGACGAGCAGTACTTC. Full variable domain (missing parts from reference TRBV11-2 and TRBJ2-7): EAGVAQSPRYKIIEKRQSVAFWCNPISGHATLYWYQQILGQGPKLLIQFQNNGVVDDSQLPKDRFSAERLKGVDSTLKIQPAKLEDSAVYLCASSSPEQLSDEQYFGPGTRLTVT.

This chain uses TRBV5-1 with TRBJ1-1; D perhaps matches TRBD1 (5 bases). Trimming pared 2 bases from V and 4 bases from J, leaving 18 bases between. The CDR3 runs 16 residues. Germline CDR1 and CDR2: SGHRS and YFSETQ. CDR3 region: CASSLRPGNIGTEAFF. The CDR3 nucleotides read TGCGCCAGCAGCTTAAGGCCAGGGAATATCGGCACTGAAGCTTTCTTT.

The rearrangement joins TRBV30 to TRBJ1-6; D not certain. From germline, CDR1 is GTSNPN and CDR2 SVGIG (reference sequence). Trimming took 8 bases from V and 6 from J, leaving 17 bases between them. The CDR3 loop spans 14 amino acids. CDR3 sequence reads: CAGSPGVGNSPLHF. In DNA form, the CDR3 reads TGTGCCGGTTCCCCGGGAGTCGGTAATTCACCCCTCCACTTT.

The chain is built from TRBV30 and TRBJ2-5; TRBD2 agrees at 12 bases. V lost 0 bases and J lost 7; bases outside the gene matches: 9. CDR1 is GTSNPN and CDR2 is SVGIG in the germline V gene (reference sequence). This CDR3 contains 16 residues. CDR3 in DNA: TGTGCCTGGAGTGTACCCCTAGCGGGAGGGAGGGGGACCCAGTACTTC. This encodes CAWSVPLAGGRGTQYF. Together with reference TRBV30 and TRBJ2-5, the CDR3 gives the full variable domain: SQTIHQWPATLVQPVGSPLSLECTVEGTSNPNLYWYRQAAGRGLQLLFYSVGIGQISSEVPQNLSASRPQDRQFILSSKKLLLSDSGFYLCAWSVPLAGGRGTQYFGPGTRLLVL.